The clone carrying this T cell receptor (beta chain) has only one observation. Its antigen is unknown. Trimming cost V 0 bases and J 10 bases; bases outside gene matches: 12. CDR1 and CDR2 (germline): LGHNT, FRNRAP. The CDR3 has 17 residues. These data belong to a study of cytomegalovirus exposure and HLA in healthy donors. General study findings and limits: In an earlier analysis, in some 600 donors, most V segments appeared productive either ~87% or ~30% of the time. In terms of immune exposure information, only CMV serostatus was available.

It was with 60 Vbeta and 13 Jbeta primers that the PCR ran. Original processing notes: In a later analysis, 60 million to 90 million unique TCR beta chains included roughly 11 million shared by two or more donors. TCRdb's table, derived via immunoSEQ multiplex PCR, lists solely in-frame clones and lacks some. V and J calls and clone size are copied from that table; D and trimming were computed from the DNA. The sample includes around 150,000 clones, about 80% seen only once; the top ten take over 13%. The sequenced sample consisted of PBMCs. This sequence originates from a woman aged 40 to 50 in good health and CMV-seronegative. The chain employs TRBV12-5 and TRBJ2-2, with 9 bases that match TRBD2. CDR3 protein: CASGLVARASGEAELFF. The DNA of the CDR3 is TGTGCTAGTGGTTTGGTAGCGCGGGCTAGCGGGGAGGCGGAGCTGTTTTTT.